This T cell receptor beta chain comes out of a study of CD8+ T cells in alopecia areata. The study, taken as a whole, reports: Normal scalp had lower clonality than lesional scalp, with alopecia totalis/universalis lesions showing this most strongly. In patients, TCRs were shared less clearly than in mice, and HLA may possibly be involved.

As the sequencing template, cDNA was produced by extracting RNA and reverse transcribing it. TCRdb's copy holds only in-frame clones and misses some; the assay was immunoSEQ multiplex PCR. The table shows some 150,000 clones, with about 60% occurring only once. The length of the CDR3 is 15 residues. Trimming cost V 6 bases and J 3 bases, with 17 bases left between them. Germline CDR1 SGHTA, CDR2 FQGNSA. This clone has a handful of counts. Its target is unknown. This TCR came from a human donor with alopecia areata. V usage is TRBV7-2 and J usage is TRBJ1-1; D is possibly TRBD1 (6 bases). Specimen: CD4+ T cells sorted from blood, collected at week 0. In DNA, the CDR3 is TGTGCCAGCAGTCCAAAGGGGGGCAGACACACTGAAGCTTTCTTT. It translates to CASSPKGGRHTEAFF.